The 5 T cell receptor beta chains below come from one sample, sequenced in a study of spatial heterogeneity in lung cancer. Each CDR3 protein is one row after TCRdb ran MiXCR on the 5' RACE reads. The sample contains fewer than 2,000 distinct CDR3 sequences, about 21% of which appear only once. Time point defined: sample taken at primary tumor resection. The sequencing here drew on normal lung tissue next to the tumor, taken at surgery. Receptor source: a male donor with early-stage non-small cell lung cancer.

By proportion, this clonotype is medium-sized. This rearrangement joins TRBV4-3 to TRBJ2-3, with 12 bases lining up with TRBD2. CDR3 size: 17 residues. CDR1 LGHNA and CDR2 YSLEER come from the germline V gene. Unmatched junction bases numbered 7, after V lost 0 bases and J lost 6 bases. CDR3 DNA sequence: TGCGCCAGCAGCCAAGAGGCTAGCGGGGGGGCCTTCGATACGCAGTATTTT. Protein product: CASSQEASGGAFDTQYF.

This clonotype ranks as medium-sized. The chain uses TRBV29-1 and TRBJ2-5; the D is unclear. CDR3 size: 13 residues. CDR1 is SQVTM and CDR2 is ANQGSEA in the germline V gene. V lost 5 bases and J lost 5, with 15 bases in between. The CDR3 nucleotides read TGCAGCGTTCCACTACTAACCTCGGAGACCCAGTACTTC. This encodes CSVPLLTSETQYF.

This clonotype appeared many times. The V and J genes are TRBV10-2 and TRBJ2-3; D is undetermined. Trimming removed 9 bases at V and 0 bases at J, with 13 bases between. Per germline, CDR1 WSHSY and CDR2 SAAADI. The CDR3 is 14 residues long. CDR3 sequence: CASLPTASTDTQYF. The CDR3 coding sequence is TGCGCCAGTCTCCCCACGGCTAGCACAGATACGCAGTATTTT.

This clonotype qualifies as large. V and J are TRBV11-2 and TRBJ1-4, with 10 bases matching TRBD1. V dropped 4 bases and J dropped 7; count of bases not matched to a gene: 6. The CDR3 spans 15 residues. CDR1 and CDR2 (germline): SGHAT, FQNNGV. The CDR3, as DNA: TGTGCCAGCAGCTCCCAGGGGACAGGGGTTGAAAAACTGTTTTTT. Its protein is CASSSQGTGVEKLFF.

The rearrangement links TRBV2 to TRBJ2-5; 7 bases align to TRBD1. The length of the CDR3 is 14 residues. The trim removed 4 bases at V and 3 bases at J, leaving 5 bases unmatched. Germline loops: CDR1 SNHLY, CDR2 FYNNEI. CDR3 region: CASSASTGEETQYF. CDR3 in DNA: TGTGCCAGCAGTGCCTCTACAGGGGAAGAGACCCAGTACTTC.